These 6 T cell receptor beta chains came from one sample sequenced in a study of blood T cells in healthy people across ages. Then a second PCR, running about 6 to 11 cycles, was carried out with a sample-barcoded 5' primer and a J-beta primer mix. TCRdb re-derived calls from the 5' RACE reads in MiXCR, one entry per CDR3 protein. Counted here are about 1.1 million distinct CDR3 sequences, more than 30% occurring once; the ten biggest clones make up 13%. The sequencing input was blood. The receptors derive from a man in his late teens or twenties in good health.

The chain employs TRBV4-2 and TRBJ2-3; D not resolved. The CDR3 covers 18 residues. Germline CDR1 and CDR2: LGHNA and YNFKEQ. Trimming left V 0 bases short and J 0 bases short, with 16 bases between. The CDR3 sequence: CASSQDLPHPSSTDTQYF. CDR3 coding DNA: TGTGCCAGCAGCCAAGATCTTCCCCACCCCTCTAGCACAGATACGCAGTATTTT.

This chain connects TRBV4-2 to TRBJ2-3; D is tentatively TRBD1 or TRBD2 (6 bases each). The CDR3 totals 15 residues. Trimming took off 0 bases at V and 4 bases at J, with 11 bases between the two ends. Germline lookup yields CDR1 LGHNA and CDR2 YNFKEQ. CDR3 amino acids: CASSQEGGRSDTQYF. CDR3 bases: TGTGCCAGCAGCCAAGAAGGGGGGCGGTCAGATACGCAGTATTTT.

This chain joins TRBV9 and TRBJ1-1; 8 nucleotides agree with TRBD1. V trimming: 3 bases; J trimming: 1 base; junction bases outside the gene matches: 11. Germline loops: CDR1 SGDLS, CDR2 YYNGEE. The CDR3 is 17 residues long. The chain's CDR3 is CASSAGQGAGWNTEAFF. Written as DNA, the CDR3 is TGTGCCAGCAGCGCAGGGCAGGGGGCCGGCTGGAACACTGAAGCTTTCTTT.

CDR3 DNA: TGTGCCAGCAGCGTGGCGGGTCTCGACAATGAGCAGTTCTTC. It is translated as CASSVAGLDNEQFF. The chain recombines TRBV9 with TRBJ2-1; the D gene is possibly TRBD2 (5 bases). This CDR3 contains 14 residues. Germline values: CDR1 SGDLS, CDR2 YYNGEE. The V end was cut by 2 bases, the J end by 5 bases, with 11 bases between.

The genes are TRBV2 and TRBJ1-6; the D is unclear. The V end was cut by 4 bases, the J end by 7 bases, with 11 bases between. Germline V gives CDR1 SNHLY, CDR2 FYNNEI. The CDR3 length is 14 residues. The CDR3 region has the DNA TGTGCCAGCAGTGTTCTGGTTATGAATTCACCCCTCCACTTT. Translated, it gives CASSVLVMNSPLHF.

V and J are TRBV4-1 and TRBJ1-1, with unresolved D. The germline gives CDR1 MGHRA, CDR2 YSYEKL. Trimming removed 4 bases from V and 5 bases from J, with 23 bases in between. CDR3 length: 17 residues. The CDR3 protein is CASSRMIRGPQPTEAFF. CDR3 nucleotide sequence: TGCGCCAGCAGCCGCATGATTAGAGGGCCCCAACCAACTGAAGCTTTCTTT.